This note documents a single TCR beta chain sequence. Its antigen is currently not known. No much larger clonotype is one base removed from it; base qualities were not supplied. The CDR1 and CDR2 encoded by the germline V gene (reference sequence) are GTSNPN and SVGIG. The CDR3, from cysteine to phenylalanine, totals 13 residues. Only the CDR3 portion is preserved as DNA: 39 bases, with reading frame beginning at the first base. V was cut back by 2 bases and J by 3 bases, leaving a gap of 8 bases between them. Using the deep immunoSEQ assay, TCR CDR3 regions were amplified from genomic DNA by multiplex PCR. For each cell subset, the extracted genomic DNA was distributed evenly across all wells of several immunoSEQ 96-well plates, and each plate served as one replicate. For sorted subsets, around 0.2 ug of genomic DNA, equivalent to 25,000 to 35,000 T cell genomes, went into each replicate PCR. The purified libraries were quantified using a Qubit 3.0 fluorometer, sized with a Bioanalyzer 2100, and then quantified again using the KAPA Library Quantification kit. Every immunoSEQ 96-well plate was sequenced on a dedicated single-read 150-cycle Illumina NextSeq 550 flow cell. Turning to the authors' computational methods: The immunoSEQ output contained only junctional sequences without quality scores, so filtering could not match that applied to full-length reads. To assign V/J genes and CDR3, sequences were annotated using PyIR, a Python wrapper for IgBLAST v1.9, with IMGT germline references. Reads were removed for weak V/J assignments (E-value above 1e-6), missing CDR3, stop codons, out-of-frame junctions, or ambiguous translated residues. V3J clonotypes were defined as sequences sharing an identical inferred V gene, J gene, and CDR3 amino acid sequence. The percentage overlap between two repertoires was calculated by dividing the number of shared unique clonotypes by the size of the smaller repertoire. Three approaches were used to assess repertoire richness: RTK rarefaction, the Chao1 estimator, and Recon v2.1 estimates of unobserved clonotypes. Generation probabilities were computed with OLGA for all TCRbeta clonotypes obtained by the gDNA method from a handful of donors. Here the immuneACCESS table is served through TCRdb, limited to in-frame sequences with V and J called. Missing clones are a known gap in these copies; in checked studies unresolved V genes cover under half, and the rest lacks a known reason. That table supplies the V and J calls and clone size; D and trimming were determined from the DNA. The sample has 300,000 to 350,000 clones on record, around four fifths of them singletons. The ten most abundant clones make up 8% to 13% of the sample.

These data originate in a study of shared clonotypes between healthy human individuals (TCRdb year 2020). A note on the overall study: Two women and a few men aged 18 to 49 years were included in the cohort. For each donor, three plates each were used for CD4 naive and CD4 memory, two plates were used for CD8 naive, and one plate was used for CD8 memory. To estimate repertoire size and how much clonotype sharing occurs between individuals, the study deeply sequenced the blood TCR repertoires of a handful of healthy adults. To increase sequencing depth and limit assay-specific biases, TCR repertoire library preparation and sequencing were carried out by different laboratories using diverse techniques. Between about 0.85 and 10 billion PBMCs per donor were obtained by leukapheresis. The investigation overall reported the following: When a few donors were compared, the shared fraction of clonotypes was around 5% for naive CD4, 3% to 4% for naive CD8, more than 2% for memory CD4, and 0.3% to 0.5% for memory CD8. Even with the large sequencing depth, rarefaction of the sorted-subset datasets indicated that sequencing was incomplete. Sampling was restricted to blood, and TCR repertoires in tissue are likely to differ from TCR repertoires in blood. Compared with non-shared clonotypes, the clonotypes found in all four sorted-subset donors had higher generation probabilities. Naive subsets generally had larger estimated clonotype richness than memory subsets. The genetic and exposure-history diversity represented was limited by the small number of donors. Pairwise subsampling led to the expectation that sequencing depth would affect the degree of clonotype sharing among donors.

Donors were healthy HIV-negative adults with no recently reported acute infections or vaccinations. All donors were Caucasian adults living in Nashville, Tennessee, USA. CD4+ T cells were enriched by magnetic negative selection, after which naive cells were positively selected on CD45RA and the negative fraction was taken as the memory subset. Blood was obtained by leukapheresis, after which PBMCs were separated by Ficoll-Histopaque density gradient centrifugation and cryopreserved in liquid nitrogen vapor phase. Analytical flow cytometry was used to check the purity and quantity of every magnetically sorted T cell population. Genomic DNA was isolated from each sorted fraction and quantified by UV absorbance on a Nanodrop 2000c.

This sequence uses TRBV30 and TRBJ1-3, with the D gene too uncertain to name. This receptor was obtained from a man aged 30-40 years in good health. The specimen sequenced was memory CD4+ T cells sorted from blood. This sample's cell subset or site label indicates: CD45RA-negative fraction. The CDR3 sequence is CAWSRVSGNTIYF. The DNA reads as follows: TGTGCCTGGAGTCGGGTCAGTGGAAACACCATATATTTT.